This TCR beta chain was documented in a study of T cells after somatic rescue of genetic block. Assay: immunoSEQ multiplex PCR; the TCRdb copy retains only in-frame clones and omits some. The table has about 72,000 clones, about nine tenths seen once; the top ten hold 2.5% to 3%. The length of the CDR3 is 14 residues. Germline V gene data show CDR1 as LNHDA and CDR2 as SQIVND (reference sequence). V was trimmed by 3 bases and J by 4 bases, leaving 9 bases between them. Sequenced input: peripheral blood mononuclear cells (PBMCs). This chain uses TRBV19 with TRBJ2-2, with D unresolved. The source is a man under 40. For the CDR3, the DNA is TGTGCCAGTAGTATTCCCGGCCTCACCGGGGAGCTGTTTTTT. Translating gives CASSIPGLTGELFF.